The rows below give T cell receptor beta chains drawn from one sample of a study of T-cell memory formation after mild COVID-19. TCRdb reprocessed the 5' RACE reads with MiXCR, giving one entry per CDR3 protein. The repertoire holds 550,000 to 600,000 distinct CDR3 sequences, with less than 25% as singletons. Sample: PBMCs or a T cell subset sorted from them (not recorded which). Receptor source: an adult woman who had mild COVID-19 (a few samples of this study predate the infection). Cell type and time point are not known. The CDR3 runs from the conserved cysteine through the conserved F or W. A D gene is named only where the DNA matches it firmly. Clone sizes are given selectively: once, few, many, or a class where the clone is expanded.

clone size: few
D gene: .
V gene: TRBV6-5
J gene: TRBJ2-6
CDR3 protein: CASSYSGRESSGANVLTF
CDR3 DNA: TGTGCCAGCAGTTACTCGGGCAGGGAGAGCTCTGGGGCCAACGTCCTGACTTTC

clone size: few
D gene: TRBD1
V gene: TRBV7-9
J gene: TRBJ1-1
CDR3 protein: CASSTGTAGNTEAFF
CDR3 DNA: TGTGCCAGCAGCACGGGGACAGCTGGTAACACTGAAGCTTTCTTT

clone size: few
D gene: .
V gene: TRBV20-1
J gene: TRBJ1-2
CDR3 protein: CSASRTANYGYTF
CDR3 DNA: TGCAGTGCTTCCCGGACGGCGAACTATGGCTACACCTTC

clone size: few
D gene: .
V gene: TRBV7-8
J gene: TRBJ2-5
CDR3 protein: CASSLAYQGETQYF
CDR3 DNA: TGTGCCAGCAGCTTAGCGTATCAAGGGGAGACCCAGTACTTC

clone size: .
D gene: .
V gene: TRBV7-3
J gene: TRBJ2-7
CDR3 protein: CASSPDWRRGPTYEQYF
CDR3 DNA: TGTGCCAGCAGCCCCGACTGGCGCAGGGGTCCTACCTACGAGCAGTACTTC

clone size: few
D gene: .
V gene: TRBV7-9
J gene: TRBJ2-5
CDR3 protein: CASSLEWTAETQYF
CDR3 DNA: TGTGCCAGCAGCTTAGAGTGGACGGCTGAGACCCAGTACTTC

clone size: few
D gene: .
V gene: TRBV27
J gene: TRBJ2-7
CDR3 protein: CASSLGVPNEQYF
CDR3 DNA: TGTGCCAGCAGTTTAGGAGTTCCCAACGAGCAGTACTTC

clone size: few
D gene: .
V gene: TRBV5-1
J gene: TRBJ2-3
CDR3 protein: CASSLVLSADTQYF
CDR3 DNA: TGCGCCAGCAGCTTAGTTCTATCTGCCGATACGCAGTATTTT

clone size: .
D gene: TRBD2
V gene: TRBV20-1
J gene: TRBJ2-4
CDR3 protein: CSARDRRLAGAKNIQYF
CDR3 DNA: TGCAGTGCTAGAGATAGGCGACTAGCGGGAGCCAAAAACATTCAGTACTTC

clone size: .
D gene: TRBD2
V gene: TRBV4-3
J gene: TRBJ2-1
CDR3 protein: CASSQETSGDSYNEQFF
CDR3 DNA: TGCGCCAGCAGCCAGGAGACTAGCGGGGACTCCTACAATGAGCAGTTCTTC

clone size: .
D gene: TRBD2
V gene: TRBV14
J gene: TRBJ2-2
CDR3 protein: CASSQVLAGNTGELFF
CDR3 DNA: TGTGCCAGCAGCCAAGTACTAGCGGGGAACACCGGGGAGCTGTTTTTT

clone size: many
D gene: TRBD2
V gene: TRBV4-3
J gene: TRBJ2-7
CDR3 protein: CASSQGTSGSSYEQYF
CDR3 DNA: TGCGCCAGCAGCCAAGGGACTAGCGGGTCCTCCTACGAGCAGTACTTC

clone size: few
D gene: TRBD1
V gene: TRBV5-1
J gene: TRBJ2-1
CDR3 protein: CASSLALWADGQGQFF
CDR3 DNA: TGCGCCAGCAGCTTGGCGTTGTGGGCCGATGGACAGGGCCAATTCTTC

clone size: .
D gene: TRBD2
V gene: TRBV12-3/TRBV12-4
J gene: TRBJ2-5
CDR3 protein: CASSLTGLEQETQYF
CDR3 DNA: TGTGCCAGCAGTTTAACGGGACTAGAACAAGAGACCCAGTACTTC

clone size: .
D gene: TRBD2
V gene: TRBV4-2
J gene: TRBJ2-2
CDR3 protein: CASSSGTSGRGGAGELFF
CDR3 DNA: TGTGCCAGCAGCTCCGGGACTAGCGGGAGGGGTGGGGCCGGGGAGCTGTTTTTT

clone size: .
D gene: TRBD1
V gene: TRBV6-2/TRBV6-3
J gene: TRBJ1-5
CDR3 protein: CASRGDSGNQPQHF
CDR3 DNA: TGTGCCAGCAGGGGGGACAGTGGGAATCAGCCCCAGCATTTT

clone size: .
D gene: .
V gene: TRBV7-2
J gene: TRBJ2-1
CDR3 protein: CASSSSFGGYNEQFF
CDR3 DNA: TGTGCCAGCAGCTCTAGCTTCGGGGGCTACAATGAGCAGTTCTTC

clone size: few
D gene: .
V gene: TRBV24-1
J gene: TRBJ1-3
CDR3 protein: CATSDESGNTIYF
CDR3 DNA: TGTGCCACCAGTGACGAGTCCGGAAACACCATATATTTT

clone size: .
D gene: .
V gene: TRBV2
J gene: TRBJ1-4
CDR3 protein: CASSVRVANEKLFF
CDR3 DNA: TGTGCCAGCAGTGTGAGGGTAGCGAATGAAAAACTGTTTTTT

clone size: .
D gene: .
V gene: TRBV6-1
J gene: TRBJ2-3
CDR3 protein: CASSETQALETDTQYF
CDR3 DNA: TGTGCCAGCAGTGAAACGCAGGCCCTGGAAACAGATACGCAGTATTTT

clone size: few
D gene: TRBD2
V gene: TRBV3-1
J gene: TRBJ2-3
CDR3 protein: CASSQVSRRGYTDTQYF
CDR3 DNA: TGTGCCAGCAGCCAAGTCTCTAGGCGGGGGTACACAGATACGCAGTATTTT

clone size: few
D gene: .
V gene: TRBV5-4
J gene: TRBJ2-3
CDR3 protein: CASSLGQVSTDTQYF
CDR3 DNA: TGTGCCAGCAGCTTGGGTCAGGTCAGCACAGATACGCAGTATTTT

clone size: few
D gene: .
V gene: TRBV15
J gene: TRBJ1-2
CDR3 protein: CATSRDAGVGYTF
CDR3 DNA: TGTGCCACCAGCAGAGATGCCGGCGTTGGCTACACCTTC

clone size: few
D gene: TRBD2
V gene: TRBV20-1
J gene: TRBJ2-1
CDR3 protein: CSAPRWGGSTANEQFF
CDR3 DNA: TGCAGTGCACCTCGGTGGGGCGGGAGTACTGCAAATGAGCAGTTCTTC

clone size: .
D gene: .
V gene: TRBV5-1
J gene: TRBJ1-5
CDR3 protein: CASSPGGGDQPQHF
CDR3 DNA: TGCGCCAGCAGCCCTGGGGGAGGGGATCAGCCCCAGCATTTT

clone size: .
D gene: .
V gene: TRBV6-2/TRBV6-3
J gene: TRBJ2-2
CDR3 protein: CASKNTANTGELFF
CDR3 DNA: TGTGCCAGCAAAAATACGGCGAACACCGGGGAGCTGTTTTTT

clone size: .
D gene: TRBD1
V gene: TRBV5-1
J gene: TRBJ2-1
CDR3 protein: CASSTRDRGVPPEQFF
CDR3 DNA: TGCGCCAGCAGCACGCGGGACAGGGGAGTTCCCCCTGAGCAGTTCTTC

clone size: .
D gene: .
V gene: TRBV7-9
J gene: TRBJ1-2
CDR3 protein: CASSRGSLYGYTF
CDR3 DNA: TGTGCCAGCAGCCGGGGGTCCCTCTATGGCTACACCTTC

clone size: few
D gene: .
V gene: TRBV5-1
J gene: TRBJ1-2
CDR3 protein: CASSLVPADNYGYTF
CDR3 DNA: TGCGCCAGCAGCTTGGTGCCTGCAGATAACTATGGCTACACCTTC

clone size: .
D gene: TRBD2
V gene: TRBV29-1
J gene: TRBJ2-1
CDR3 protein: CSVGGLAGIYEQFF
CDR3 DNA: TGCAGCGTTGGGGGACTAGCGGGAATTTATGAGCAGTTCTTC

clone size: few
D gene: TRBD2
V gene: TRBV7-8
J gene: TRBJ2-1
CDR3 protein: CASSKLAGEVNEQFF
CDR3 DNA: TGTGCCAGCAGCAAACTAGCGGGAGAGGTTAATGAGCAGTTCTTC

clone size: few
D gene: .
V gene: TRBV20-1
J gene: TRBJ2-5
CDR3 protein: CSARGWRGGLGQETQYF
CDR3 DNA: TGCAGTGCTAGAGGCTGGAGGGGGGGCCTCGGCCAAGAGACCCAGTACTTC

clone size: few
D gene: TRBD2
V gene: TRBV7-2
J gene: TRBJ2-4
CDR3 protein: CASSLRGTSGRKYF
CDR3 DNA: TGTGCCAGCAGCTTAAGGGGGACTAGCGGGAGGAAATACTTC

clone size: .
D gene: .
V gene: TRBV20-1
J gene: TRBJ2-7
CDR3 protein: CSAEQGSYEQYF
CDR3 DNA: TGCAGTGCGGAACAGGGATCCTACGAGCAGTACTTC

clone size: .
D gene: .
V gene: TRBV7-9
J gene: TRBJ1-6
CDR3 protein: CASNGGGSPLHF
CDR3 DNA: TGTGCCAGTAATGGGGGAGGATCACCCCTCCACTTT

clone size: .
D gene: TRBD1
V gene: TRBV4-1
J gene: TRBJ1-1
CDR3 protein: CASSQDFWTGEAFF
CDR3 DNA: TGCGCCAGCAGCCAAGACTTTTGGACAGGGGAAGCTTTCTTT